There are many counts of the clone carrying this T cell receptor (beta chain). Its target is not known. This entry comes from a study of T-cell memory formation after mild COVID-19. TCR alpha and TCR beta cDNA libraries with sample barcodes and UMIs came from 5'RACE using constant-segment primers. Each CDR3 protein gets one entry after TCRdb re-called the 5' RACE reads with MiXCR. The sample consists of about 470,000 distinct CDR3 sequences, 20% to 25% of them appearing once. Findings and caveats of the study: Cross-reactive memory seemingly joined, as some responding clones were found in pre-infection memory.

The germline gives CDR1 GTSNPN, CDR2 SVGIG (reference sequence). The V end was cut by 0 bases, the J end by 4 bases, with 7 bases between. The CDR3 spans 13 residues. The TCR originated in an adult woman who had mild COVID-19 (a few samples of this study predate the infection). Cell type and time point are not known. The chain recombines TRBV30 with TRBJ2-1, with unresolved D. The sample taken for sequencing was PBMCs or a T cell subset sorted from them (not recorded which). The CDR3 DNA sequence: TGTGCCTGGAGTGTAGGCCGGTACAATGAGCAGTTCTTC. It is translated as CAWSVGRYNEQFF.